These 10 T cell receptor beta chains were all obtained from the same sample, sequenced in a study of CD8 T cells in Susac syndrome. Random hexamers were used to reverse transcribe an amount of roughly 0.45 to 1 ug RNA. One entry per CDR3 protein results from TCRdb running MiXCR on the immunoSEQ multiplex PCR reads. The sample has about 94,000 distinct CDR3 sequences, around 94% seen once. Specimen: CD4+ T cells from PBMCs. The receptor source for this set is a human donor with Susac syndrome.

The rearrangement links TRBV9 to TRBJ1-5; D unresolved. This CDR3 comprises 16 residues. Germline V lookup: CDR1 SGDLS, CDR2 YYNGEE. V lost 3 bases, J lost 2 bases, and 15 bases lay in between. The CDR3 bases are TGTGCCAGCAGCGGCGGGATCTCCAAGGGCAATCAGCCCCAGCATTTT. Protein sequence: CASSGGISKGNQPQHF.

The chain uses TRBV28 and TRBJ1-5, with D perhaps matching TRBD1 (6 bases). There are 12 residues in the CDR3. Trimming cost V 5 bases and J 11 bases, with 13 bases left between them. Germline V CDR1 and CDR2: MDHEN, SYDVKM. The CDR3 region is CASSILDRTQHF. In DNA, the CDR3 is TGTGCCAGCAGTATTCTCGACAGGACCCAGCATTTT.

The CDR3: CASSVGIGNTIYF. CDR3 DNA: TGTGCCAGCAGCGTCGGAATTGGGAACACCATATATTTT. This sequence joins TRBV9 and TRBJ1-3, with D unresolved. Germline CDR1 is SGDLS and CDR2 is YYNGEE. This CDR3 region has 13 residues. V gave up 2 bases and J gave up 7 bases, with 10 bases separating them.

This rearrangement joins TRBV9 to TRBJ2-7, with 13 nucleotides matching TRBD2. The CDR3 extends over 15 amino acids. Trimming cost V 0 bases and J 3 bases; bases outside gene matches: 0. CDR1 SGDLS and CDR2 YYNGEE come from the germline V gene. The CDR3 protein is CASSVGTSGSYEQYF. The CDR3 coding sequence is TGTGCCAGCAGCGTAGGGACTAGCGGGAGCTACGAGCAGTACTTC.

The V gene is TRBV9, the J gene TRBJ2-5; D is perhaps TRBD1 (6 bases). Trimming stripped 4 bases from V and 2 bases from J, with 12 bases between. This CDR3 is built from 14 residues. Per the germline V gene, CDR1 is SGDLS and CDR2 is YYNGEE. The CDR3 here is CASSSRTEQETQYF. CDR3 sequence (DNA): TGTGCCAGCAGCTCCCGGACAGAACAAGAGACCCAGTACTTC.

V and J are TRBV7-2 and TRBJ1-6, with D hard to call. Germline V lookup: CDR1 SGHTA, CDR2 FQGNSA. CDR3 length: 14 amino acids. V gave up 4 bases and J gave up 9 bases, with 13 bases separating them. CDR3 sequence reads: CASSSDGTPSPLHF. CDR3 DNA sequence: TGTGCCAGCAGCTCGGACGGTACCCCTTCACCCCTCCACTTT.

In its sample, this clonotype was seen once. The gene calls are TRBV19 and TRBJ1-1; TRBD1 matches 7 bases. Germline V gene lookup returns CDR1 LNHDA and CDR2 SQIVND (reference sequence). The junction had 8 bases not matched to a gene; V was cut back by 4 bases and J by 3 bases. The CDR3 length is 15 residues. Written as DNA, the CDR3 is TGTGCCAGTAGTACAAGACAGGGATTGTACACTGAAGCTTTCTTT. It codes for CASSTRQGLYTEAFF.

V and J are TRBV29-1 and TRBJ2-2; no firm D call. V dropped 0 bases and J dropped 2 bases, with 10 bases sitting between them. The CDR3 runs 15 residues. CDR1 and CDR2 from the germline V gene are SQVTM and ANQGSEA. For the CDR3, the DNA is TGCAGCGTTGAAGATGGCACCTTTAACACCGGGGAGCTGTTTTTT. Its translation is CSVEDGTFNTGELFF.

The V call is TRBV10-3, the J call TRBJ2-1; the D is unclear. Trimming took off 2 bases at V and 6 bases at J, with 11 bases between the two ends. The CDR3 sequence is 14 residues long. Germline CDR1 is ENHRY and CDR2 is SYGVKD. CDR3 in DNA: TGTGCCATCAGTGAGCCGCTGTTAACCAATGAGCAGTTCTTC. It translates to CAISEPLLTNEQFF.

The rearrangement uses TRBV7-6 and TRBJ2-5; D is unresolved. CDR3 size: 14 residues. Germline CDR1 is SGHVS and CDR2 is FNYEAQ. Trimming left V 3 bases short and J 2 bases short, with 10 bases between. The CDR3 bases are TGTGCCAGCAGCTTGGGTATGGAGCAAGAGACCCAGTACTTC. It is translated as CASSLGMEQETQYF.